The 11 T cell receptor beta chains listed next were all sequenced from one sample in a study of T cells in Graves' hyperthyroidism and ophthalmopathy. Researchers took RNA transcripts and amplified the TCR beta CDR3 regions from them. A first-round RT-PCR of the TCR CDR3 used the HTBI primer set. TCRdb called the multiplex PCR reads again in MiXCR, with one record for every CDR3 protein. The sample carries some 580,000 distinct CDR3 sequences, 15% to 20% recorded once. Material for sequencing was blood. The receptor set was obtained from a woman between 40 and 55 years old with Graves' ophthalmopathy.

This clonotype was observed many times. The CDR3, as DNA: TGTGCCAGCAGCTTAGCAGGGCCTAGCACAGATACGCAGTATTTT. Translated: CASSLAGPSTDTQYF. This sequence joins TRBV11-2 and TRBJ2-3, with D possibly being TRBD1 (5 bases). With 1 base removed from V and 0 bases from J, the gap between germline ends came to 8 bases. The CDR3 extends over 15 amino acids. CDR1 is SGHAT, CDR2 FQNNGV, per germline.

This clonotype was recorded at least ten times. V and J are TRBV27 and TRBJ1-1; D gene uncertain. Germline values: CDR1 MNHEY, CDR2 SMNVEV (reference sequence). CDR3 size: 15 residues. Trimming stripped 2 bases from V and 0 bases from J, with 10 bases between. In nucleotides, the CDR3 is TGTGCCAGCAGTTTAGCCAGCCAGATGAACACTGAAGCTTTCTTT. Protein sequence: CASSLASQMNTEAFF.

This clonotype has at least ten counts. This chain connects TRBV3-1 to TRBJ1-5; D call uncertain. With 2 bases removed from V and 8 bases from J, the gap between germline ends came to 16 bases. Germline CDR1 reads LGHDT; CDR2 reads YNNKEL (reference sequence). CDR3 length equals 15 residues. Here the CDR3 DNA reads TGTGCCAGCAGCCAAAGGCATGGAGTTTTGGAGCCCCAGCATTTT. Amino acid sequence: CASSQRHGVLEPQHF.

In this sample, this clonotype turned up many times. The chain couples TRBV11-2 to TRBJ1-5; possible D gene TRBD1, 6 bases. V was shortened by 8 bases and J by 4 bases, with 12 bases between the two germline ends. The CDR3 totals 13 residues. Germline CDR1 is SGHAT and CDR2 is FQNNGV. CDR3 loop: CASSKQGNQPQHF. In DNA form, the CDR3 reads TGTGCCAGCTCTAAACAGGGAAATCAGCCCCAGCATTTT.

This clonotype was detected ten times or more. For the CDR3, the DNA is TGTGCCACCAAGGGGTCGGGCAGGGGAGAGACCCAGTACTTC. It is translated as CATKGSGRGETQYF. The chain carries TRBV6-1 and TRBJ2-5; D is perhaps TRBD1 (6 bases). The V gene's germline CDR1 is MNHNS and CDR2 SASEGT. The CDR3 is 14 residues long. V was pared by 10 bases and J by 4 bases, with 19 bases between.

CDR3 in DNA: TGTGCCAGCAGCTTAGGTGTCCGGGGACTAGCGGGGGGATTCACAGATACGCAGTATTTT. Its protein product is CASSLGVRGLAGGFTDTQYF. V and J are TRBV11-1 and TRBJ2-3, with 15 nucleotides matching TRBD2. The germline gives CDR1 SGHAT, CDR2 FQDESV (reference sequence). The CDR3 is 20 amino acids. Losses at the gene ends were 1 base for V and 2 bases for J; bases not matched to a gene: 10. The whole variable domain, remainder taken from reference TRBV11-1 and TRBJ2-3, is EAEVAQSPRYKITEKSQAVAFWCDPISGHATLYWYRQILGQGPELLVQFQDESVVDDSQLPKDRFSAERLKGVDSTLKIQPAELGDSAMYLCASSLGVRGLAGGFTDTQYFGPGTRLTVL.

The sample holds a few counts of this clonotype. This rearrangement joins TRBV3-1 to TRBJ1-5; no definite D call. This CDR3 spans 14 amino acids. Germline V gene sequence: CDR1 LGHDT, CDR2 YNNKEL (reference sequence). The V gene lost 4 bases and the J gene lost 2 bases, with 9 bases spanning the gap. The DNA for the CDR3 is TGTGCCAGCAGCCCGGGCGTGGGCAATCAGCCCCAGCATTTT. Translated: CASSPGVGNQPQHF.

This clonotype was detected many times. The chain uses TRBV7-9 and TRBJ1-6; weak D call: TRBD1 (5 bases). CDR3 length: 14 residues. Germline CDR1 SEHNR, CDR2 FQNEAQ (reference sequence). Trimming stripped 1 base from V and 7 bases from J, with 8 bases between. CDR3 DNA: TGTGCCAGCAGCTTAGGGGGGGAGAATTCACCCCTCCACTTT. This gives the protein CASSLGGENSPLHF.

This clonotype was recorded many times. The J gene is TRBJ2-1, the V gene TRBV7-9; no clear D. The V and J ends lost 2 bases and 1 base respectively, with 12 bases between them. The CDR3 loop spans 16 amino acids. Germline assignment: CDR1 SEHNR and CDR2 FQNEAQ (reference sequence). Written as DNA, the CDR3 is TGTGCCAGCAGCTTACTGCACCCTCTTTCCTACAATGAGCAGTTCTTC. Amino acids: CASSLLHPLSYNEQFF.

V is TRBV5-1 and J is TRBJ2-5; 7 positions match TRBD1. V trimming: 4 bases; J trimming: 5 bases; junction bases outside the gene matches: 8. Germline assignment: CDR1 SGHRS and CDR2 YFSETQ. This CDR3 has 14 amino acids. The CDR3 DNA is TGCGCCAGCAGCCAAGACAGGGCTCTGGAGACCCAGTACTTC. This gives the protein CASSQDRALETQYF.

This clonotype turned up a few times. The genes are TRBV7-2 and TRBJ2-1; either TRBD1 or TRBD2 may fit D (5 bases each). The germline CDR1 and CDR2 sequences are SGHTA and FQGNSA. This CDR3 has 13 amino acids. Trimming stripped 10 bases from V and 2 bases from J, with 12 bases between. The CDR3 DNA reads TGTGCCAACCGGGGACCAGCCTACAATGAGCAGTTCTTC. Amino acids: CANRGPAYNEQFF. Combining the CDR3 with reference TRBV7-2 and TRBJ2-1 gives the whole variable domain GAGVSQSPSNKVTEKGKDVELRCDPISGHTALYWYRQSLGQGLEFLIYFQGNSAPDKSGLPSDRFSAERTGGSVSTLTIQRTQQEDSAVYLCANRGPAYNEQFFGPGTRLTVL.